This T cell receptor (beta chain) appears in the sequencing data of a study of T cell responses to AZD1222 COVID-19 vaccine. Here immunoSEQ multiplex PCR was the method, and the copy in TCRdb shows in-frame clones only, minus some. This table holds roughly 150,000 clones, about 86% found once. The J segment lost 5 bases and the V segment lost 6 bases, leaving 7 bases of the junction unmatched. This CDR3 region has 15 residues. The germline gives CDR1 MNHEY, CDR2 SVGAGI. The sequence derives from an adult in good health. Sample: peripheral blood, taken on day 0 of AZD1222 vaccination. The rearrangement links TRBV6-5 to TRBJ2-5; 12 bases are a match to TRBD1. This CDR3 is CASRRGQGAMETQYF. CDR3 DNA sequence: TGTGCCAGCAGGAGGGGACAGGGGGCGATGGAGACCCAGTACTTC.